This T cell receptor beta chain was documented in a study of identical twins' blood T cells. About the study: About 50 million reads came from 12 libraries, six alpha, six beta. Points from the study as a whole: Even for out-of-frame TCRbeta, twins reportedly shared V gene usage much more than unrelated donors. Shared environment remains a possible cause of twin similarity.

TCRdb itself ran the 5' RACE reads through MiXCR, one entry per CDR3 protein. In the table there are hundreds of thousands of distinct CDR3 sequences, about 28% of which are singletons. Notes on this clonotype: Its antigen is still unknown.

V gave up 1 base and J gave up 10 bases; unmatched junction bases: 5. CDR1 is SGHDT, CDR2 YYEEEE, per germline. CDR3 length equals 14 residues. Source material: PBMCs. V and J are TRBV5-6 and TRBJ1-6, with TRBD1 matching over 7 bases. The TCR originated in a woman aged 18 to 49 in good health. CDR3 DNA sequence: TGTGCCAGCAGCTTGCGGACAGGAGGATCACCCCTCCACTTT. Translating gives CASSLRTGGSPLHF.